Presented here are 27 T cell receptor beta chains from one specimen sequenced in a study of T cell responses to AZD1222 COVID-19 vaccine. Using immunoSEQ multiplex PCR, the repertoire was profiled, and TCRdb retains in-frame clones only, with some absent. The table includes 150,000 to 200,000 clones, 88% detected once. The sample was peripheral blood, taken 28 days after the second AZD1222 dose. These receptors all stem from an adult who received the AZD1222 COVID-19 vaccine.

V usage is TRBV5-6 and J usage is TRBJ2-2, with 9 bases aligning to TRBD1. This CDR3 contains 15 residues. V was pared by 5 bases and J by 4 bases, with 6 bases of the junction left unmatched. Looked up from germline, CDR1 is SGHDT and CDR2 is YYEEEE. The DNA for the CDR3 is TGTGCCAGCAGTCTCGGGACAGGGCGCACCGGGGAGCTGTTTTTT. It specifies CASSLGTGRTGELFF. Full variable domain (rest looked up from reference TRBV5-6 and TRBJ2-2): DAGVTQSPTHLIKTRGQQVTLRCSPKSGHDTVSWYQQALGQGPQFIFQYYEEEERQRGNFPDRFSGHQFPNYSSELNVNALLLGDSALYLCASSLGTGRTGELFFGEGSRLTVL.

This chain joins TRBV2 and TRBJ2-3; 7 nucleotides agree with TRBD2. V lost 6 bases and J lost 0; bases outside the gene matches: 6. Per the germline V gene, CDR1 is SNHLY and CDR2 is FYNNEI. CDR3 length: 15 residues. The CDR3 loop reads CASRTSDASTDTQYF. The CDR3 DNA sequence: TGTGCCAGCAGAACTAGCGACGCTAGCACAGATACGCAGTATTTT.

This clone was recorded once. This chain uses TRBV7-3 with TRBJ2-3; 8 nucleotides match TRBD2. CDR1 is SGHTA, CDR2 FQGTGA, per germline. Trimming took 3 bases from V and 0 from J; bases not matched to a gene: 5. The CDR3 is 16 residues long. CDR3 DNA sequence: TGTGCCAGCAGCTTTTCGGGGGGGATTAGCACAGATACGCAGTATTTT. Translation gives CASSFSGGISTDTQYF.

The chain is built from TRBV5-1 and TRBJ1-1; TRBD1 might be the D (6 bases). This CDR3 comprises 16 residues. From germline, CDR1 is SGHRS and CDR2 YFSETQ. Trimming removed 0 bases from V and 2 bases from J, with 14 bases in between. Here the CDR3 DNA reads TGCGCCAGCAGCTTGGATGTGGGACACCCTAACACTGAAGCTTTCTTT. It codes for CASSLDVGHPNTEAFF.

The chain combines TRBV10-3 with TRBJ1-2; a possible D gene is TRBD1 (5 bases). This CDR3 contains 15 residues. Germline V gives CDR1 ENHRY, CDR2 SYGVKD. V was trimmed by 10 bases and J by 3 bases, leaving 21 bases between them. CDR3 region: CATSFVQEGDYGYTF. Here the CDR3 DNA reads TGTGCCACTTCTTTTGTCCAAGAAGGGGACTATGGCTACACCTTC.

This clone was recorded a few times. The rearrangement joins TRBV2 to TRBJ2-3; no reliable D call. V was trimmed by 6 bases and J by 0 bases, leaving 4 bases between them. Germline V gene lookup returns CDR1 SNHLY and CDR2 FYNNEI. The CDR3 has 12 amino acids. CDR3 sequence (DNA): TGTGCCAGCAGAACTAGCACAGATACGCAGTATTTT. Amino acid sequence: CASRTSTDTQYF.

The chain uses TRBV7-2 and TRBJ1-2, with a possible D match to TRBD1 (5 bases). Trimming took off 5 bases at V and 3 bases at J, with 16 bases between the two ends. The CDR3 has 15 residues. The germline CDR1 and CDR2 sequences are SGHTA and FQGNSA. The chain's CDR3 is CASSLIGGRDYGYTF. In nucleotides, the CDR3 is TGTGCCAGCAGCCTCATAGGCGGCAGGGACTATGGCTACACCTTC.

The chain is built from TRBV18 and TRBJ1-1; 7 positions match TRBD1. The CDR3 extends over 16 amino acids. Trimming removed 2 bases from V and 1 base from J; junction bases left unmatched: 7. Germline V CDR1 and CDR2: KGHSH, LQKENI. The CDR3 loop reads CASSPLDRQGNTEAFF. Here the CDR3 DNA reads TGTGCCAGCTCACCATTAGACAGACAGGGGAACACTGAAGCTTTCTTT.

This chain uses TRBV18 with TRBJ2-5; 12 bases agree with TRBD2. The CDR3 runs to 16 residues. With 0 bases clipped from V and 5 bases from J, the junction kept 4 bases outside the gene matches. In germline, CDR1 is KGHSH, CDR2 LQKENI. The CDR3 DNA follows: TGTGCCAGCTCACCACCCGCTAGCGGGGGGGCTGAGACCCAGTACTTC. Translating it yields CASSPPASGGAETQYF.

CDR3 amino acids: CAAGGINSGNTIYF. The CDR3 nucleotides read TGTGCAGCTGGAGGGATCAACTCTGGAAACACCATATATTTT. J is TRBJ1-3 and V is TRBV6-5; D is unresolved. Germline V gene lookup returns CDR1 MNHEY and CDR2 SVGAGI. CDR3 size: 14 residues.

CDR3 amino acids: CSVEPGAGNTIYF. The CDR3 nucleotides are TGCAGCGTTGAACCTGGGGCTGGAAACACCATATATTTT. The chain couples TRBV29-1 to TRBJ1-3; D is ambiguous. Germline CDR1 is SQVTM and CDR2 is ANQGSEA. This CDR3 region has 13 residues. The V and J ends lost 2 bases and 2 bases respectively, with 7 bases between them.

The chain uses TRBV23-1 and TRBJ1-5; 7 nucleotides agree with TRBD1. TRBV23-1 is noted as an ORF with a role that remains uncertain. The CDR3 sequence is 14 residues long. Losses at the gene ends were 8 bases for V and 0 bases for J; bases not matched to a gene: 4. The chain's CDR3 is CASRQGPSNQPQHF. CDR3 DNA: TGCGCCAGCCGACAGGGACCTAGCAATCAGCCCCAGCATTTT.

This chain uses TRBV6-4 with TRBJ2-1, with D uncertain. This CDR3 is built from 12 residues. Germline CDR1 reads MRHNA; CDR2 reads SNTAGT. Trimming left V 0 bases short and J 10 bases short, with 7 bases between. The CDR3 nucleotides read TGTGCCAGCAGTGACTCTTTTGGGGAGCAGTTCTTC. This translates into CASSDSFGEQFF.

The chain combines TRBV19 with TRBJ1-1, with 7 bases identical to TRBD1. Germline V gene data show CDR1 as LNHDA and CDR2 as SQIVND (reference sequence). The CDR3 is made up of 16 amino acids. Germline trimming cut 4 bases from V and 1 base from J; bases unmatched to any gene: 9. The CDR3 nucleotides read TGTGCCAGTAGTAGGCGGTCAGGGGGAAGGAACACTGAAGCTTTCTTT. This codes for CASSRRSGGRNTEAFF.

The chain couples TRBV3-1 (or the pseudogene TRBV3-2) to TRBJ1-2, with D maybe TRBD1 (5 bases). The CDR3 has 13 amino acids. V dropped 0 bases and J dropped 7 bases, with 9 bases sitting between them. Germline CDR1 LGHDT, CDR2 YNNKEL (reference sequence). CDR3 nucleotide sequence: TGTGCCAGCAGCCAAGATTGGGGGGGTGGCTACACCTTC. Residues: CASSQDWGGGYTF.

The CDR3 sequence is CASSLVPRGGETQYF. Written as DNA, the CDR3 is TGCGCCAGCAGCTTGGTACCCAGAGGAGGAGAGACCCAGTACTTC. J is TRBJ2-5 and V is TRBV5-1, with TRBD2 as a possible D gene (5 bases). Trimming took 0 bases from V and 4 from J, leaving 13 bases between them. Germline CDR1 reads SGHRS; CDR2 reads YFSETQ. The CDR3 is 15 amino acids. The variable domain in full, completed from reference TRBV5-1 and TRBJ2-5, reads KAGVTQTPRYLIKTRGQQVTLSCSPISGHRSVSWYQQTPGQGLQFLFEYFSETQRNKGNFPGRFSGRQFSNSRSEMNVSTLELGDSALYLCASSLVPRGGETQYFGPGTRLLVL.

The chain has TRBV7-7 and TRBJ2-2, with a possible D match to TRBD1 (6 bases). CDR1 SSHAT and CDR2 FNYEAQ come from the germline V gene (reference sequence). The CDR3 spans 17 residues. With 1 base removed from V and 5 bases from J, the gap between germline ends came to 17 bases. In nucleotides, the CDR3 is TGTGCCAGCAGCTTAGGGTTGGGGGCACAGAGGACCGGGGAGCTGTTTTTT. Residues: CASSLGLGAQRTGELFF.

A single count supports this clone. The J gene is TRBJ1-1, the V gene TRBV14, with 11 bases matching TRBD1. In germline, CDR1 is SGHDN, CDR2 FVKESK. The J segment lost 5 bases and the V segment lost 6 bases, leaving 8 bases of the junction unmatched. The CDR3 is 15 amino acids. The CDR3 DNA reads as TGTGCCAGCAGGCCCGGGACAGGGGGAAAGACTGAAGCTTTCTTT. It is translated as CASRPGTGGKTEAFF.

The genes are TRBV5-1 and TRBJ1-1; D ambiguous. Trimming removed 4 bases from V and 1 base from J, with 14 bases in between. CDR1 and CDR2 from the germline V gene are SGHRS and YFSETQ. There are 15 residues in the CDR3. The CDR3 spells CASSARLPQNTEAFF. The CDR3 DNA follows: TGCGCCAGCAGCGCCCGTCTTCCCCAGAACACTGAAGCTTTCTTT.

V gene TRBV19 combines with J gene TRBJ2-1, with unresolved D. CDR3 length: 15 residues. V was clipped by 5 bases and J by 2 bases, with 13 bases between them. Germline V gives CDR1 LNHDA, CDR2 SQIVND (reference sequence). CDR3 protein: CASSPSTGPYNEQFF. CDR3 in DNA: TGTGCCAGTAGTCCCTCGACTGGACCCTACAATGAGCAGTTCTTC.

The gene calls are TRBV6-1 and TRBJ1-4, with a possible D match to TRBD1 (5 bases). Germline loops: CDR1 MNHNS, CDR2 SASEGT. The germline V and J ends were trimmed by 0 bases and 10 bases, with 15 bases remaining between them. The CDR3 length is 15 residues. The CDR3 loop is CASSEASKARGKLFF. CDR3 DNA: TGTGCCAGCAGTGAAGCTTCAAAAGCGAGGGGAAAACTGTTTTTT.

The chain has TRBV25-1 and TRBJ2-7, with unresolved D. Germline lookup yields CDR1 MGHDK and CDR2 SYGVNS. This CDR3 is built from 17 residues. The V end lost 5 bases, the J end lost 4 bases, and 24 bases lay between the germline ends. The CDR3 DNA is TGTGCCAGCAGTAACGCGATGGGGATTGTCCCCTATTACGAGCAGTACTTC. It is translated as CASSNAMGIVPYYEQYF.

The V gene is TRBV6-2 or TRBV6-3, the J gene TRBJ1-2; TRBD1 agrees at 7 bases. In germline, CDR1 is MNHEY, CDR2 SVGEGT. Unmatched junction bases numbered 7, after V lost 3 bases and J lost 3 bases. This CDR3 region has 15 residues. Here the CDR3 reads CASSYTGQPHYGYTF. The CDR3 nucleotides read TGTGCCAGCAGTTATACGGGACAGCCCCACTATGGCTACACCTTC.

This chain links TRBV3-1 (or the pseudogene TRBV3-2) with TRBJ1-1; D gene uncertain. Looked up from germline, CDR1 is LGHDT and CDR2 is YNNKEL (reference sequence). The CDR3 contains 15 residues. Deletions cut 1 base from V and 2 bases from J, with 11 bases between. CDR3 nucleotide sequence: TGTGCCAGCAGCCAAGGGACGACTGGAAACACTGAAGCTTTCTTT. The encoded protein is CASSQGTTGNTEAFF.

The table lists this clone with a count of one. This sequence joins TRBV3-1 (or the pseudogene TRBV3-2) and TRBJ2-3; D gene ambiguous. Trimming left V 0 bases short and J 5 bases short, with 6 bases between. Per germline, CDR1 LGHDT and CDR2 YNNKEL (reference sequence). The CDR3 has 13 residues. The CDR3 DNA reads as TGTGCCAGCAGCCAAGATCGAGGAGATACGCAGTATTTT. Protein product: CASSQDRGDTQYF.

The CDR3 sequence: CASSLAGIAGDEQFF. The CDR3 nucleotides are TGCGCCAGCAGCTTGGCCGGGATAGCGGGGGATGAGCAGTTCTTC. This chain uses TRBV5-1 with TRBJ2-1; 9 bases match TRBD2. The CDR3 totals 15 residues. Germline CDR1 is SGHRS and CDR2 is YFSETQ. After removal of 0 bases from V and 8 bases from J, the junction contained 6 bases not matched to a gene.

This chain joins TRBV4-1 and TRBJ2-7, with TRBD2 as a possible D gene (7 bases). Between the trimmed V and J ends, which lost 0 bases and 4 bases, there was a span of 16 bases. This CDR3 spans 16 amino acids. Germline V gene data show CDR1 as MGHRA and CDR2 as YSYEKL. CDR3 residues: CASSQDGGGASYEQYF. DNA for the CDR3: TGCGCCAGCAGCCAAGATGGTGGGGGGGCTTCATACGAGCAGTACTTC.